This TCR beta chain was recovered during a study of cytomegalovirus exposure and HLA in healthy donors. Study-level points and caveats: Whilst most TCR sequences proved rare, a subset of public TCRs occurred across many donors. Follow-up analysis found HLA locus-dependent TCR association rates, highest for DRB1 and lowest for HLA-C. Later analysis associated a missense DCLRE1C variant with TCR beta V- and J-gene trimming.

With 60 Vbeta and 13 Jbeta primers, the PCR was carried out. TCRdb keeps only in-frame clones here, not all; method: immunoSEQ multiplex PCR. Counted here are about 110,000 clones, roughly 80% occurring once; the ten biggest clones make up roughly 5%. A remark on this clone: Its antigen is not identified.

The CDR3 covers 15 residues. Trimming took off 5 bases at V and 0 bases at J, with 11 bases between the two ends. Germline loops: CDR1 MNHEY, CDR2 SVGAGI. The chain joins TRBV6-5 to TRBJ2-1, with D hard to call. The sample taken for sequencing was PBMCs. The sequence was obtained from a female donor in good health and CMV-seropositive. DNA of the CDR3: TGTGCCAGCAGTCTCAGAAGGAGCTCCTACAATGAGCAGTTCTTC. This encodes CASSLRRSSYNEQFF.